The clone carrying this TCR beta chain was picked up many times. Its antigen remains unidentified. This sample is drawn from a study of T cells in Graves' hyperthyroidism and ophthalmopathy. Stable Graves' hyperthyroidism meant no ophthalmopathy progression within 18 months. Not enrolled were patients with uncontrolled infection, other autoimmune disease, pregnancy or lactation. The CDR3 loop spans 15 amino acids. The V gene's germline CDR1 is KGHSH and CDR2 LQKENI. Trimming removed 8 bases from V and 2 bases from J; junction bases left unmatched: 10. General study findings and limits: The model made its ophthalmopathy prediction, and onset followed a median around 6.9 months later. Most clonotypes expanded in thyroid above 0.001 were likewise present in blood.

Amplified regions were TCR beta CDR3 sequences from RNA transcripts. HTBI primers drove first-round RT-PCR of the TCR CDR3. From the multiplex PCR reads, TCRdb called clonotypes with MiXCR, one entry per CDR3 protein. This sample has hundreds of thousands of distinct CDR3 sequences, with roughly 19% found just once. V usage is TRBV18 and J usage is TRBJ2-7; 9 bases match TRBD1. What was sequenced was blood. This TCR came from a woman between 18 and 30 years old with Graves' hyperthyroidism. The CDR3 here is CASAPGTGIAYEQYF. The CDR3, as DNA: TGTGCCAGCGCCCCCGGGACAGGGATAGCCTACGAGCAGTACTTC.